This T cell receptor (beta chain) was observed in a study of blood T cell repertoires in COVID-19. Study information: PBMCs, B-cell-depleted T cells, or T cells were the source of the cDNA or gDNA that made up the material.

Sequenced by immunoSEQ multiplex PCR; TCRdb stores in-frame clones only, minus some. Here the sample spans 140,000 to 150,000 clones, more than 75% being singletons. The CDR3 extends over 17 amino acids. Germline-derived CDR1 and CDR2 are MNHNS and SASEGT. With V trimmed by 2 bases and J by 0 bases, 7 bases remained unmatched. Participants were aged roughly 18 to 100 years from 20 to 30 US areas. What was sequenced was PBMCs or T cells enriched from blood (not recorded which). The V and J genes are TRBV6-1 and TRBJ1-3, with 7 positions matching TRBD1. The sequence was obtained from a man aged 55 to 70 who had recovered from COVID-19. This CDR3 reads CASSERFGQDSGNTIYF. DNA of the CDR3: TGTGCCAGCAGTGAAAGGTTTGGACAGGACTCTGGAAACACCATATATTTT.